The 8 T cell receptor beta chains below all came from one sample that was sequenced in a study of tumor and adjacent non-tumor tissue in lung cancer. This sample's RNA came from whole unsorted tissue. TCRbeta libraries were built with three rounds of nested PCR, modified from ARM-PCR. MiXCR, applied by TCRdb to the multiplex PCR reads, yields one record per CDR3 protein. Of about 110,000 distinct CDR3 sequences listed, 75% are singletons. The sequencing sample was made of lung tumor tissue. These TCRs come from a woman aged 60 to 75 with non-small cell lung cancer.

This clonotype appeared a few times. A read error may produce the germline difference seen at one junction end. The chain links TRBV20-1 to TRBJ2-2; 10 bases are a match to TRBD1. There are 15 residues in the CDR3. Germline CDR1 and CDR2: DFQATT and SNEGSKA (reference sequence). In DNA form, the CDR3 reads TGCAGTGCTGGAGATCCCGGACAGGGGGCCGGGGAGCTGTTTTTT. As protein: CSAGDPGQGAGELFF.

Worth noting for this clonotype: Without the conserved terminal phenylalanine or tryptophan, this CDR3 likely stems from a read error. The chain uses TRBV4-2 and TRBJ2-5; 7 bases line up with TRBD2. CDR3 length: 15 residues. Germline loops: CDR1 LGHNA, CDR2 YNFKEQ. The CDR3, as DNA: TGTGCCAGTAGCCAAGGGCGGGGGTCGGCAGAGACCCAGTACCTC. It encodes CASSQGRGSAETQYL.

V usage is TRBV15 and J usage is TRBJ2-4; unclear D gene. This CDR3 has 17 residues. Trimming stripped 0 bases from V and 0 bases from J, with 12 bases between. Germline CDR1 LNHNV, CDR2 YYDKDF (reference sequence). For the CDR3, the DNA is TGTGCCACCAGCAGAGATGGGTCAGGAATAGCCAAAAACATTCAGTACTTC. Translated: CATSRDGSGIAKNIQYF.

The chain uses TRBV4-3 and TRBJ2-2, with 10 bases fitting TRBD2. The CDR3 is made up of 17 amino acids. Trimming at V came to 4 bases and at J to 4 bases, leaving 9 bases not matched to a gene. The germline V gene encodes CDR1 LGHNA and CDR2 YSLEER. The CDR3 sequence is CASSLGASGRRTGELFF. The CDR3 DNA reads TGCGCCAGCAGCCTCGGGGCTAGCGGGAGACGCACCGGGGAGCTGTTTTTT.

This clonotype turned up a few times. This sequence joins TRBV7-9 and TRBJ1-2, with 7 bases that match TRBD1. Germline V gene lookup returns CDR1 SEHNR and CDR2 FQNEAQ (reference sequence). This CDR3 region has 15 residues. V lost 5 bases to trimming and J lost 4 bases; unmatched junction nucleotides: 10. For the CDR3, the DNA is TGTGCCAGCAGCCGGGGGACAGACTGGGTCTATGGCTACACCTTC. Residues: CASSRGTDWVYGYTF.

This clonotype has more than one count but fewer than ten. The rearrangement links TRBV24-1 to TRBJ2-1, with no clear D. This CDR3 spans 11 amino acids. Deletions cut 5 bases from V and 8 bases from J, with 6 bases between. Germline V lookup: CDR1 KGHDR, CDR2 SFDVKD. CDR3 nucleotide sequence: TGTGCCACCAGTGGGATTTATGAGCAGTTCTTC. Its protein product is CATSGIYEQFF.

Points on this clonotype: At one boundary the junction diverges from the germline segment, which might be a read error. The chain has TRBV11-2 and TRBJ2-3; D possibly matches TRBD1 or TRBD2 (5 bases each). Germline assignment: CDR1 SGHAT and CDR2 FQNNGV. The CDR3 length is 15 residues. The CDR3: CAGCFVARGADMQYF. The CDR3 DNA reads as TGTGCCGGCTGCTTCGTCGCCCGGGGCGCAGATATGCAGTATTTT.

Comments on this clonotype: One end of the junction varies from germline; a read error may be responsible. The chain couples TRBV11-1 to TRBJ2-2; unclear D gene. The CDR3 runs to 16 residues. Germline assignment: CDR1 SGHAT and CDR2 FQDESV (reference sequence). Written as DNA, the CDR3 is TGTGACAGCAGCTTAGCCGCATACGCGAACACCGGGGAGCTGTTTTTT. Amino acids: CDSSLAAYANTGELFF.